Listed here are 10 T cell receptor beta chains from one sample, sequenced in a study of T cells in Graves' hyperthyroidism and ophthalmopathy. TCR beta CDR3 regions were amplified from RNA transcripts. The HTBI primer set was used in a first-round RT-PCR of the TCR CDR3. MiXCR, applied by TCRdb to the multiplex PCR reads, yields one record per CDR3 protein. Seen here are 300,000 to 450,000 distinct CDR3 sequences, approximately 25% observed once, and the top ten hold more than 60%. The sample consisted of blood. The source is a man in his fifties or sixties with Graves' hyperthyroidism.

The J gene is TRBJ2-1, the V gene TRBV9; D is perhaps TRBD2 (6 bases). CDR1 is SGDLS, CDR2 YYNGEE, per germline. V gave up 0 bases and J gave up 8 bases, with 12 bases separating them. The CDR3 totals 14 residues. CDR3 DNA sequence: TGTGCCAGCAGCGTAGGACTAGGTTTTGATGAGCAGTTCTTC. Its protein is CASSVGLGFDEQFF.

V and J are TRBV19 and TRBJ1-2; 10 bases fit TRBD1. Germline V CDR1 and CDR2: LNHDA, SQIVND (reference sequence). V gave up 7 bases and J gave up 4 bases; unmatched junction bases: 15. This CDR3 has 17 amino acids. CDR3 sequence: CASNPPPPDRGLYGYTF. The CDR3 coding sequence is TGTGCCAGTAATCCGCCACCCCCTGACAGGGGGCTCTATGGCTACACCTTC.

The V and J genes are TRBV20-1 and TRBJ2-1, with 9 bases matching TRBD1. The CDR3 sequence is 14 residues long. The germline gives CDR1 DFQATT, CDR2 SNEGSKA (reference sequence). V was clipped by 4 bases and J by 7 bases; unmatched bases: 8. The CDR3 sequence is CSAKTGTGRNEQFF. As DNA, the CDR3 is TGCAGTGCTAAAACCGGGACAGGGAGGAATGAGCAGTTCTTC.

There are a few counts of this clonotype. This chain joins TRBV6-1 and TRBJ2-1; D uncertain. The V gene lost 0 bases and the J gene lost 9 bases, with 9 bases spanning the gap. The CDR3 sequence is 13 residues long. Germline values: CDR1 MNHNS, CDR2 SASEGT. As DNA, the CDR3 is TGTGCCAGCAGTGAAGCGCATTCGGTTGAGCAGTTCTTC. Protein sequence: CASSEAHSVEQFF.

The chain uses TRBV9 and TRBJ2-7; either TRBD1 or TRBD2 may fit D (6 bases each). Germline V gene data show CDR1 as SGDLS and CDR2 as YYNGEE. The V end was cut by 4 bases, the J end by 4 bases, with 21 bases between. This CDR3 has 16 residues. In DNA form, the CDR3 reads TGTGCCAGCAGCAAGTACGGGGGCGCCCGATCATACGAGCAGTACTTC. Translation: CASSKYGGARSYEQYF.

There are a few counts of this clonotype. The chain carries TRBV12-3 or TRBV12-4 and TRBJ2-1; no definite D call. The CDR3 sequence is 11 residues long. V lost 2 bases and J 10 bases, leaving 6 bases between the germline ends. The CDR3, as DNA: TGTGCCAGCAGTTTAATGCGGGAGCAGTTCTTC. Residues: CASSLMREQFF.

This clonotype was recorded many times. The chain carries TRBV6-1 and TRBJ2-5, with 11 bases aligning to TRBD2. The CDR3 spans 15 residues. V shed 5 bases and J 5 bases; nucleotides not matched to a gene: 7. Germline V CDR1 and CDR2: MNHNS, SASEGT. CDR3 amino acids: CASSYSGRAGETQYF. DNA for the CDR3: TGTGCCAGCAGTTATAGCGGGAGGGCCGGGGAGACCCAGTACTTC.

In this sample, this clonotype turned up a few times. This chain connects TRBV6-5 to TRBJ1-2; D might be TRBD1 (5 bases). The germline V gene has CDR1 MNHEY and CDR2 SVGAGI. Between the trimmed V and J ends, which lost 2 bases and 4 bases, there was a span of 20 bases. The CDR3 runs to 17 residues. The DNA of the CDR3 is TGTGCCAGCAGTTACATGAGGACAAATCGGAGACTCTATGGCTACACCTTC. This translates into CASSYMRTNRRLYGYTF.

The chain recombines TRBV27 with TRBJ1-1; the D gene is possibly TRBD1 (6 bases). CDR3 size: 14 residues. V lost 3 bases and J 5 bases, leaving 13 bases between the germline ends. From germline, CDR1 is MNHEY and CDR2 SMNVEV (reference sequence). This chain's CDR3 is CASSLTERGTEAFF. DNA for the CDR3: TGTGCCAGCAGTTTGACCGAAAGGGGGACTGAAGCTTTCTTT.

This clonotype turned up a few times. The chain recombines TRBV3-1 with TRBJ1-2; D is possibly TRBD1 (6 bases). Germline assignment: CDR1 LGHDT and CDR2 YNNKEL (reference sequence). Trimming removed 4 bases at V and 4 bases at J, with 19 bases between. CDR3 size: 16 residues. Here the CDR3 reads CASSPSYGGSTYGYTF. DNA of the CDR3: TGTGCCAGCAGCCCCTCGTACGGGGGCTCCACCTATGGCTACACCTTC. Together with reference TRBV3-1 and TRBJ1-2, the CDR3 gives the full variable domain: DTAVSQTPKYLVTQMGNDKSIKCEQNLGHDTMYWYKQDSKKFLKIMFSYNNKELIINETVPNRFSPKSPDKAHLNLHINSLELGDSAVYFCASSPSYGGSTYGYTFGSGTRLTVV.